This T cell receptor beta chain was captured by sequencing in a study of PD-L1 blockade in urothelial cancer. Repertoires were generated with immunoSEQ multiplex PCR, while TCRdb's copy carries only in-frame clones and drops some. The sample includes about 74,000 clones, roughly 90% of them seen just once. As for time point: pretreatment peripheral blood. The material was PBMCs, obtained around atezolizumab (anti-PD-L1) treatment. The sequence derives from an older man with urothelial cancer.

The CDR3 here is CASSRTSGLNEQFF. DNA of the CDR3: TGTGCCAGTAGCCGGACTAGCGGACTCAATGAGCAGTTCTTC. This chain connects TRBV19 to TRBJ2-1; 10 bases line up with TRBD2. Trimming cost V 6 bases and J 6 bases; bases outside gene matches: 5. Germline V gene data show CDR1 as LNHDA and CDR2 as SQIVND (reference sequence). The CDR3 is 14 residues long.